This T cell receptor (beta chain) was sequenced during a study of cytomegalovirus exposure and HLA in healthy donors. Study context: HLA-typed donors were the source of about 85 million unique TCRs, which an early data release held.

It was with 60 Vbeta and 13 Jbeta primers that the PCR ran. The table came from immunoSEQ multiplex PCR; TCRdb's copy has only in-frame clones and leaves some out. This sample has 150,000 to 200,000 clones, with approximately 67% found just once. Details on this clone: Antigen specificity is unknown.

The CDR3 runs to 16 residues. Germline CDR1 reads MNHEY; CDR2 reads SVGAGI. V gave up 0 bases and J gave up 1 base, with 9 bases separating them. Whole-study findings and limits: A few chains linked to CMV were shown in vitro to be specific for CMV antigens. In a later analysis, compared with equally common non-associated chains, HLA-associated beta chains were more expanded.

This sequence joins TRBV6-5 and TRBJ2-2; D is perhaps TRBD1 (5 bases). Input material: PBMCs. This sequence originates from a woman aged 18-29 years in good health and CMV-seropositive. The CDR3 is CASSYSREENTGELFF. CDR3 sequence (DNA): TGTGCCAGCAGTTACTCCAGGGAAGAGAACACCGGGGAGCTGTTTTTT.